The 17 T cell receptor beta chains presented below share a single source sample, sequenced in a study of beta chain features in type 1 diabetes. Sequenced material consisted of expressed TCRB transcripts (all of the isolated RNA was reverse transcribed). Using immunoSEQ multiplex PCR, the repertoire was profiled, and TCRdb retains in-frame clones only, with some absent. Of 100,000 to 150,000 clones in the sample, approximately 10% are singletons; the top ten hold 0.6% to 0.9%. Whole-study results and caveats: All four CD4+ subsets of Type 1 diabetes patients contained TCRB CDR3s that were moderately but significantly shorter.

These TCRs' antigens remain unknown. The sample was central memory CD4+ T cells from blood. These receptors were obtained from a man younger than 40 with type 1 diabetes.

This clone was found a few times. The rearrangement joins TRBV29-1 to TRBJ1-1; D is possibly TRBD1 (6 bases). There are 16 residues in the CDR3. CDR1 is SQVTM and CDR2 is ANQGSEA in the germline V gene. V lost 4 bases, J lost 4 bases, and 22 bases lay in between. CDR3 protein: CSVGGSNTGYVTEAFF. CDR3 DNA sequence: TGCAGCGTTGGGGGGTCCAATACAGGGTACGTCACTGAAGCTTTCTTT.

This clone has just a few counts. The gene calls are TRBV6-6 and TRBJ2-1, with 10 bases lining up with TRBD1. The V and J ends lost 5 bases and 16 bases, in that order; junction bases with no gene match: 5. The CDR3 contains 11 residues. The germline V gene encodes CDR1 MNHNY and CDR2 SVGAGI (reference sequence). Here the CDR3 DNA reads TGTGCCAGCAGTCCCGGGACAGGGGAATTCTTC. Protein sequence: CASSPGTGEFF.

J is TRBJ2-1 and V is TRBV18; no clear D gene. CDR1 is KGHSH and CDR2 is LQKENI in the germline V gene. The V gene lost 0 bases and the J gene lost 8 bases, with 11 bases spanning the gap. This CDR3 spans 14 amino acids. In DNA, the CDR3 is TGTGCCAGCTCACCACCTAGGAGCTTCGATGAGCAGTTCTTC. Protein sequence: CASSPPRSFDEQFF.

V gene TRBV14 combines with J gene TRBJ2-1, with 8 nucleotides matching TRBD2. Trimming took 2 bases from V and 2 from J; bases not matched to a gene: 5. The germline CDR1 and CDR2 sequences are SGHDN and FVKESK. This CDR3 is 16 amino acids long. CDR3 amino acids: CASSQLGAGAYNEQFF. The CDR3 DNA reads as TGTGCCAGCAGCCAACTGGGAGCGGGGGCCTACAATGAGCAGTTCTTC. Together with reference TRBV14 and TRBJ2-1, the CDR3 gives the full variable domain: EAGVTQFPSHSVIEKGQTVTLRCDPISGHDNLYWYRRVMGKEIKFLLHFVKESKQDESGMPNNRFLAERTGGTYSTLKVQPAELEDSGVYFCASSQLGAGAYNEQFFGPGTRLTVL.

The genes are TRBV27 and TRBJ1-1; 8 bases are shared with TRBD1. CDR3 length: 14 amino acids. Germline V gene sequence: CDR1 MNHEY, CDR2 SMNVEV (reference sequence). V lost 6 bases and J lost 6; bases outside the gene matches: 9. For the CDR3, the DNA is TGTGCCAGCAGATCTCCAGGGGGCTGGGCTGAAGCTTTCTTT. This translates into CASRSPGGWAEAFF.

This chain connects TRBV7-2 to TRBJ1-1; D remains ambiguous. This CDR3 region has 13 residues. The V gene's germline CDR1 is SGHTA and CDR2 FQGNSA. The V end was cut by 3 bases, the J end by 4 bases, with 9 bases between. CDR3 sequence reads: CASSFRVATEAFF. CDR3 sequence (DNA): TGTGCCAGCAGCTTTCGGGTCGCCACTGAAGCTTTCTTT.

This chain connects TRBV9 to TRBJ2-7, with D maybe TRBD2 (5 bases). CDR1 and CDR2 from the germline V gene are SGDLS and YYNGEE. V lost 1 base and J lost 6, with 14 bases in between. The CDR3 sequence is 14 residues long. CDR3 sequence (DNA): TGTGCCAGCAGCGTAATGTCGGGGTTCAGCGAGCAGTACTTC. Its protein product is CASSVMSGFSEQYF.

The CDR3 region is CASEDGGASSYNEQFF. The CDR3 DNA sequence: TGTGCCAGCGAGGACGGGGGGGCGAGCTCCTACAATGAGCAGTTCTTC. The chain recombines TRBV2 with TRBJ2-1; TRBD2 aligns across 8 bases. The germline V gene encodes CDR1 SNHLY and CDR2 FYNNEI. CDR3 length: 16 amino acids. Losses at the gene ends were 8 bases for V and 0 bases for J; bases not matched to a gene: 9.

The chain uses TRBV9 and TRBJ2-1; TRBD2 agrees at 13 bases. Per germline, CDR1 SGDLS and CDR2 YYNGEE. Trimming took 3 bases from V and 5 from J; bases not matched to a gene: 2. This CDR3 has 15 residues. The DNA for the CDR3 is TGTGCCAGCAGCGCCGGACTAGCGGGGGACAATGAGCAGTTCTTC. This gives the protein CASSAGLAGDNEQFF.

This clone was found a few times. The V call is TRBV4-2, the J call TRBJ2-1, with D perhaps matching TRBD2 (6 bases). V was pared by 1 base and J by 3 bases, with 22 bases between. Germline CDR1 LGHNA, CDR2 YNFKEQ. The CDR3 length is 19 residues. CDR3 region: CASSQVGFGGVGGYNEQFF. In nucleotides, the CDR3 is TGTGCCAGCAGCCAAGTAGGTTTCGGGGGAGTCGGGGGCTACAATGAGCAGTTCTTC.

This clone was counted a few times. The V and J genes are TRBV7-3 and TRBJ2-3; D not certain. Trimming stripped 5 bases from V and 4 bases from J, with 10 bases between. CDR1 and CDR2 from the germline V gene are SGHTA and FQGTGA. The CDR3 runs to 13 residues. CDR3 amino acids: CASSLSNADTQYF. The DNA for the CDR3 is TGTGCCAGCAGCCTATCTAACGCAGATACGCAGTATTTT.

The chain is built from TRBV29-1 and TRBJ1-1; D gene ambiguous. The CDR3 contains 14 residues. In germline, CDR1 is SQVTM, CDR2 ANQGSEA. Trimming cost V 6 bases and J 5 bases, with 19 bases left between them. The CDR3 DNA sequence: TGCAGCGTAACCCCTGGTCGTAGTTGGACTGAAGCTTTCTTT. Encoded protein: CSVTPGRSWTEAFF.

This clone has more than one count but fewer than ten. The sample contains more than one DNA sequence encoding this CDR3. This chain uses TRBV5-1 with TRBJ2-7; D possibly corresponds to TRBD1 (5 bases). Trimming removed 0 bases at V and 3 bases at J, with 10 bases between. CDR1 is SGHRS and CDR2 is YFSETQ in the germline V gene. CDR3 size: 14 residues. CDR3 region: CASSLGSGNYEQYF. In DNA form, the CDR3 reads TGCGCCAGCAGCTTGGGCTCAGGGAACTACGAGCAGTACTTC.

This clone was counted only a few times. This sequence joins TRBV7-2 and TRBJ2-5, with D uncertain. Per the germline V gene, CDR1 is SGHTA and CDR2 is FQGNSA. V lost 0 bases to trimming and J lost 5 bases, with 7 bases between them. The CDR3 extends over 13 amino acids. CDR3 loop: CASSLAGSETQYF. The CDR3 DNA reads as TGTGCCAGCAGCTTAGCCGGGTCGGAGACCCAGTACTTC. The full variable domain, with the rest looked up from reference TRBV7-2 and TRBJ2-5, is GAGVSQSPSNKVTEKGKDVELRCDPISGHTALYWYRQSLGQGLEFLIYFQGNSAPDKSGLPSDRFSAERTGGSVSTLTIQRTQQEDSAVYLCASSLAGSETQYFGPGTRLLVL.

This clone showed up just a few times. The chain combines TRBV7-9 with TRBJ2-3; a weak D match, TRBD2 (5 bases). There are 16 residues in the CDR3. Germline V lookup: CDR1 SEHNR, CDR2 FQNEAQ (reference sequence). Trimming took 5 bases from V and 2 from J, leaving 17 bases between them. DNA of the CDR3: TGTGCCAGCAGCCCCCGCGGGTCAGCCCTCACAGATACGCAGTATTTT. Protein product: CASSPRGSALTDTQYF. Drawing the rest from reference TRBV7-9 and TRBJ2-3, the complete variable domain is DTGVSQNPRHKITKRGQNVTFRCDPISEHNRLYWYRQTLGQGPEFLTYFQNEAQLEKSRLLSDRFSAERPKGSFSTLEIQRTEQGDSAMYLCASSPRGSALTDTQYFGPGTRLTVL.

In this sample, this clone turned up a few times. The gene calls are TRBV29-1 and TRBJ2-7, with 8 bases that match TRBD2. The CDR3 has 12 amino acids. The ends lost 3 bases at V and 5 bases at J; junction bases unmatched: 3. Germline V gene data show CDR1 as SQVTM and CDR2 as ANQGSEA. CDR3 bases: TGCAGCGTTGACGGGGGGGGCGACGAGCAGTACTTC. Translating it yields CSVDGGGDEQYF.

This clone was picked up a small number of times. The chain uses TRBV20-1 and TRBJ1-2; TRBD1 matches 10 bases. Germline values: CDR1 DFQATT, CDR2 SNEGSKA (reference sequence). The V segment lost 6 bases and the J segment 10 bases; nucleotides outside the gene matches: 5. The CDR3 covers 11 residues. CDR3 nucleotides: TGCAGTGCGACAGGGGGCCATGTCTACACCTTC. It specifies CSATGGHVYTF.